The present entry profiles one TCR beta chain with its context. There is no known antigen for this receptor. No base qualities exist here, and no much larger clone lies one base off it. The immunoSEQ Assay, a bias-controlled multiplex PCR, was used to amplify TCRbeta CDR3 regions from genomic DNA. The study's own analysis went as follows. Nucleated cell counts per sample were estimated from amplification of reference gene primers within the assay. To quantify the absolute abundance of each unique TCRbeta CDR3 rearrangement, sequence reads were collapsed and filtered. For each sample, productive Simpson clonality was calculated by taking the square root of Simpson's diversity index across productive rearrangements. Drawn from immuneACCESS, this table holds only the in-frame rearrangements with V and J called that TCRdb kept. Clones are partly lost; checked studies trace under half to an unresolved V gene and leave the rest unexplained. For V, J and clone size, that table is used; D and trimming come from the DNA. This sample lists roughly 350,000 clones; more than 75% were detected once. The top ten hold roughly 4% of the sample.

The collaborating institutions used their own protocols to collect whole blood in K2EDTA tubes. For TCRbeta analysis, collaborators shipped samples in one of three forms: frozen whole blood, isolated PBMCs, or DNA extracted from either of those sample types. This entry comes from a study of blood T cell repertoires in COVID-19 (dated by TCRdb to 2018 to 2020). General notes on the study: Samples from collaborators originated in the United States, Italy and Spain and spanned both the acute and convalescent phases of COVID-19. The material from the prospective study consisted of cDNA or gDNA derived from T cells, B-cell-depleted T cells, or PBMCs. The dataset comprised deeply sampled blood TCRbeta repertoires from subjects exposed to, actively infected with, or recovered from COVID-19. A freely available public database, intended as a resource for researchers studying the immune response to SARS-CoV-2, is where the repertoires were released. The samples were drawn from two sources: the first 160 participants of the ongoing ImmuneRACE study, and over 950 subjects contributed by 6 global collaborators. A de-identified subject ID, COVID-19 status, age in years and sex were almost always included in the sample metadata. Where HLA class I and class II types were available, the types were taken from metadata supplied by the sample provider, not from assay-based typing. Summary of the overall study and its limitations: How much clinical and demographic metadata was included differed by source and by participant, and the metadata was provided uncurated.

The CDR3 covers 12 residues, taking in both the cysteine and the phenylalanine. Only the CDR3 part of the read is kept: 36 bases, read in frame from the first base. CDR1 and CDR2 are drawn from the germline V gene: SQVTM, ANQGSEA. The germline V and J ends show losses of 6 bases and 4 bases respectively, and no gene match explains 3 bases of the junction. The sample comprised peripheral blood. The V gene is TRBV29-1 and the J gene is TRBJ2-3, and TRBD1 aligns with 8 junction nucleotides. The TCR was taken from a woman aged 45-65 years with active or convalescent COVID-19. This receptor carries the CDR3 CSVDRGSDTQYF. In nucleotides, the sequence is TGCAGCGTAGACAGGGGCTCAGATACGCAGTATTTT.